The 10 T cell receptor beta chains below all came from one sample that was sequenced in a study of shared clonotypes between healthy human individuals. Profiled with immunoSEQ multiplex PCR; TCRdb holds only in-frame clones, not every one. Among millions of clones listed, around nine tenths were seen once. The source material was naive CD4+ T cells sorted from blood. Indicated subset: CD45RA+ positively selected. These receptors were obtained from a man aged 18 to 35 in good health.

The chain joins TRBV14 to TRBJ2-1, with 8 bases lining up with TRBD1. The V gene's germline CDR1 is SGHDN and CDR2 FVKESK. The CDR3 loop spans 15 amino acids. Unmatched junction bases numbered 6, after V lost 3 bases and J lost 5 bases. In DNA form, the CDR3 reads TGTGCCAGCAGCCATATAGGACAGGGAAACAATGAGCAGTTCTTC. Amino acids: CASSHIGQGNNEQFF.

This clone showed up just once. This rearrangement joins TRBV28 to TRBJ2-7, with TRBD1 matching over 9 bases. This CDR3 has 14 amino acids. V trimming: 10 bases; J trimming: 9 bases; junction bases outside the gene matches: 16. The germline CDR1 and CDR2 sequences are MDHEN and SYDVKM. Written as DNA, the CDR3 is TGTGCCACCGAAGGGACAGGGCCAAATCTAGGGCAGTACTTC. Its translation is CATEGTGPNLGQYF. Combining the CDR3 with reference TRBV28 and TRBJ2-7 gives the whole variable domain DVKVTQSSRYLVKRTGEKVFLECVQDMDHENMFWYRQDPGLGLRLIYFSYDVKMKEKGDIPEGYSVSREKKERFSLILESASTNQTSMYLCATEGTGPNLGQYFGPGTRLTVT.

J is TRBJ2-7 and V is TRBV7-2; 7 nucleotides align to TRBD1. Per germline, CDR1 SGHTA and CDR2 FQGNSA. Losses at the gene ends were 5 bases for V and 3 bases for J; bases not matched to a gene: 7. The CDR3 loop spans 14 amino acids. The chain's CDR3 is CASSTRQGSYEQYF. The CDR3 coding sequence is TGTGCCAGCAGCACCAGACAGGGTAGCTACGAGCAGTACTTC.

V usage is TRBV5-4 and J usage is TRBJ2-3, with 10 nucleotides matching TRBD1. This CDR3 comprises 15 residues. Germline V gene lookup returns CDR1 SGHNT and CDR2 YYREEE (reference sequence). Trimming at V came to 5 bases and at J to 2 bases, leaving 5 bases not matched to a gene. The CDR3 sequence: CASSSGQGHTDTQYF. As DNA, the CDR3 is TGTGCCAGCAGTTCGGGACAGGGGCACACAGATACGCAGTATTTT.

With respect to this clone: The sample carries other DNA sequences with the same CDR3. The chain recombines TRBV9 with TRBJ1-2; D is unclear. The germline CDR1 and CDR2 sequences are SGDLS and YYNGEE. Deletions cut 0 bases from V and 2 bases from J, with 5 bases between. CDR3 length equals 13 residues. DNA for the CDR3: TGTGCCAGCAGCGTAGCAGCCAACTATGGCTACACCTTC. Protein: CASSVAANYGYTF.

This chain links TRBV6-5 with TRBJ1-4; TRBD1 might be the D (5 bases). The germline V gene encodes CDR1 MNHEY and CDR2 SVGAGI. The CDR3 totals 14 residues. Between the trimmed V and J ends, which lost 6 bases and 4 bases, there was a span of 12 bases. The CDR3 sequence is CASSPTAFNEKLFF. CDR3 nucleotide sequence: TGTGCCAGCAGCCCGACAGCTTTTAATGAAAAACTGTTTTTT.

This clone was detected only once. The V call is TRBV4-1, the J call TRBJ2-5; D is tentatively TRBD1 or TRBD2 (5 bases each). V was trimmed by 1 base and J by 5 bases, leaving 14 bases between them. Germline CDR1 and CDR2: MGHRA and YSYEKL. The CDR3 runs 15 residues. CDR3 nucleotides: TGCGCCAGCAGCCAAGCTGGGACCCGAGGGGAGACCCAGTACTTC. It translates to CASSQAGTRGETQYF.

The chain uses TRBV6-6 and TRBJ2-7; TRBD2 matches at 9 bases. CDR1 MNHNY and CDR2 SVGAGI come from the germline V gene (reference sequence). The trim removed 11 bases at V and 4 bases at J, leaving 3 bases unmatched. The CDR3 contains 11 residues. The CDR3 region has the DNA TGTGCCGCGGGGGGGGAATACGAGCAGTACTTC. This codes for CAAGGEYEQYF.

The count of this clone is one. The gene calls are TRBV9 and TRBJ2-7; TRBD2 aligns across 8 bases. This CDR3 is built from 14 residues. The J segment lost 6 bases and the V segment lost 0 bases, leaving 5 bases of the junction unmatched. Per germline, CDR1 SGDLS and CDR2 YYNGEE. This CDR3 is CASSVGPAGVEQYF. CDR3 coding DNA: TGTGCCAGCAGCGTAGGCCCAGCGGGGGTCGAGCAGTACTTC.

Concerning this clone: The identical CDR3 is also encoded by other nucleotide sequences in the sample. The rearrangement links TRBV7-2 to TRBJ1-2; D not resolved. CDR1 is SGHTA and CDR2 is FQGNSA in the germline V gene. Trimming pared 0 bases from V and 2 bases from J, leaving 4 bases between. The CDR3 extends over 13 amino acids. The CDR3 is CASSLAENYGYTF. The CDR3 nucleotides read TGTGCCAGCAGCTTAGCGGAAAACTATGGCTACACCTTC.